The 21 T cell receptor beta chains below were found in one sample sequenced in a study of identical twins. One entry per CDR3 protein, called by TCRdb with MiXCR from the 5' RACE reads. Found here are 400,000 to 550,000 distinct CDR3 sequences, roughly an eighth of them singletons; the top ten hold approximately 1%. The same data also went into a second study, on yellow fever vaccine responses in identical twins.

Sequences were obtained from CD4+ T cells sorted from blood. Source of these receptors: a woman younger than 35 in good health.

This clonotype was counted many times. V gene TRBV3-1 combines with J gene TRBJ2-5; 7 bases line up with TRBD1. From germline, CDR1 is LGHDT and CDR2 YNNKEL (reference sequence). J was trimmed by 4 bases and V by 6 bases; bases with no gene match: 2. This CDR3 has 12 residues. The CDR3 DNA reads TGTGCCAGCAGTTACAGGGGAGAGACCCAGTACTTC. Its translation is CASSYRGETQYF.

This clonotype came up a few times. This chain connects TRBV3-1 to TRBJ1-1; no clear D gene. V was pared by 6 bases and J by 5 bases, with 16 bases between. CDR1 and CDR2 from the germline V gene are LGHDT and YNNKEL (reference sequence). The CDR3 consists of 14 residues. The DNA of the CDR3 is TGTGCCAGCAGGCACGCCGGGAGCGGGACTGAAGCTTTCTTT. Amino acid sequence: CASRHAGSGTEAFF. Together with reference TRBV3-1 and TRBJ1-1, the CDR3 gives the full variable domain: DTAVSQTPKYLVTQMGNDKSIKCEQNLGHDTMYWYKQDSKKFLKIMFSYNNKELIINETVPNRFSPKSPDKAHLNLHINSLELGDSAVYFCASRHAGSGTEAFFGQGTRLTVV.

The CDR3 protein is CASSQVGRGTYNEQFF. CDR3 nucleotide sequence: TGTGCCAGCAGCCAAGTTGGGCGGGGGACCTACAATGAGCAGTTCTTC. The rearrangement links TRBV3-1 to TRBJ2-1, with 7 bases that match TRBD2. The germline V gene has CDR1 LGHDT and CDR2 YNNKEL (reference sequence). CDR3 length: 16 amino acids. Germline trimming cut 1 base from V and 2 bases from J; bases unmatched to any gene: 5.

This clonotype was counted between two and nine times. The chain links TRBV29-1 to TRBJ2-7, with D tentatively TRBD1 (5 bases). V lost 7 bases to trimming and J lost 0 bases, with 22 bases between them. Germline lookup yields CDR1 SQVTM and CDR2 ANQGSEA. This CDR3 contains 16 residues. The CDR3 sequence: CSAIQGLAIDSYEQYF. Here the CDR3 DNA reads TGCAGCGCTATCCAGGGTTTGGCTATTGACTCCTACGAGCAGTACTTC.

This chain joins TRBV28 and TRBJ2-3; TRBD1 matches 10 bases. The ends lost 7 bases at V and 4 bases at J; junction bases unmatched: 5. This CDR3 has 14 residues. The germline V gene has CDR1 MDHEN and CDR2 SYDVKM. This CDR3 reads CASTLGQGADTQYF. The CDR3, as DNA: TGTGCCAGCACCCTTGGACAGGGGGCAGATACGCAGTATTTT.

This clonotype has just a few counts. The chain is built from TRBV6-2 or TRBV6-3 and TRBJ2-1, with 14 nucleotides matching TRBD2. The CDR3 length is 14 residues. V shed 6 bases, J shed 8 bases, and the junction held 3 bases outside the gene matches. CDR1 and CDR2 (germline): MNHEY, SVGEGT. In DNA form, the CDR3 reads TGTGCCAGCAGAAAGACTAGCGGGAGGGATGAGCAGTTCTTC. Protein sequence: CASRKTSGRDEQFF.

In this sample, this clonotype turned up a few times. CDR3 sequence reads: CASSPGGTSGPRSYNEQFF. DNA of the CDR3: TGTGCCAGCAGCCCAGGTGGGACTAGCGGACCGCGCTCCTACAATGAGCAGTTCTTC. The chain employs TRBV4-2 and TRBJ2-1, with TRBD2 matching 11 bases. The germline V gene encodes CDR1 LGHNA and CDR2 YNFKEQ. This CDR3 comprises 19 residues. The V segment lost 4 bases and the J segment 0 bases; nucleotides outside the gene matches: 11.

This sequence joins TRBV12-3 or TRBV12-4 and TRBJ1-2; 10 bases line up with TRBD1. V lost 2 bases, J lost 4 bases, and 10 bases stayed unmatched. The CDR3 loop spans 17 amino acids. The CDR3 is CASSLSTGGVLFYGYTF. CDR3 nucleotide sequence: TGTGCCAGCAGTTTATCGACAGGGGGCGTTTTGTTCTATGGCTACACCTTC.

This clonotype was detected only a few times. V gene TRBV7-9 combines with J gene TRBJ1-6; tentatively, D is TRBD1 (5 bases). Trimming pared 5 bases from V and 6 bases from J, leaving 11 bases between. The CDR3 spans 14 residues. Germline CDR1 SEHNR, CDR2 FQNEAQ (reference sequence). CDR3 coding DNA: TGTGCCAGCAGCCGCACAGGCCCTAATTCACCCCTCCACTTT. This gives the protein CASSRTGPNSPLHF. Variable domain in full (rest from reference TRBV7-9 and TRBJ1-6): DTGVSQNPRHKITKRGQNVTFRCDPISEHNRLYWYRQTLGQGPEFLTYFQNEAQLEKSRLLSDRFSAERPKGSFSTLEIQRTEQGDSAMYLCASSRTGPNSPLHFGNGTRLTVT.

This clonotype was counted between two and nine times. The DNA for the CDR3 is TGTGCCAGCAGTTACTCGCCCGGGACTAGCGGCTCCTTCTCCTACGAGCAGTACTTC. Its translation: CASSYSPGTSGSFSYEQYF. This chain connects TRBV6-2 or TRBV6-3 to TRBJ2-7; 11 nucleotides align to TRBD2. This CDR3 comprises 19 residues. J was trimmed by 0 bases and V by 0 bases; bases with no gene match: 10. Germline lookup yields CDR1 MNHEY and CDR2 SVGEGT.

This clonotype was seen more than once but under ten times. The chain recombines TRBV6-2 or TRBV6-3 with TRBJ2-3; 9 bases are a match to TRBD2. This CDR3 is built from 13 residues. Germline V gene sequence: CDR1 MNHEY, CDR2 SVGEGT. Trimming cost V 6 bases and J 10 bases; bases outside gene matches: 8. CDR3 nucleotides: TGTGCCAGCAGCCTAAATAGCGGGAGTGCGCAGTATTTT. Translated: CASSLNSGSAQYF.

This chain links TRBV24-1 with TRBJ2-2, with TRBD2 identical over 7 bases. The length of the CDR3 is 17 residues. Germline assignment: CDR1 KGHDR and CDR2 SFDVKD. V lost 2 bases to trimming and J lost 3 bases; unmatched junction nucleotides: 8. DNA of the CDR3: TGTGCCACCAGTGATTCCCTCCCGGGGGGTTACACCGGGGAGCTGTTTTTT. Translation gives CATSDSLPGGYTGELFF.

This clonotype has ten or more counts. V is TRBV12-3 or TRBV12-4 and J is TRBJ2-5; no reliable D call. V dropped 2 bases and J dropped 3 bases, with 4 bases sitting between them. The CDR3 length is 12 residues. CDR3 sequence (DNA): TGTGCCAGCAGTTTAAAAAAAGAGACCCAGTACTTC. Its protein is CASSLKKETQYF.

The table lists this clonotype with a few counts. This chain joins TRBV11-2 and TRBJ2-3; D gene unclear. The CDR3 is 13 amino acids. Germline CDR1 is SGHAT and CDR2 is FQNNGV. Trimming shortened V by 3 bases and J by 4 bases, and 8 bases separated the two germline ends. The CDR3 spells CASSFPGSDTQYF. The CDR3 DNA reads TGTGCCAGCAGCTTCCCCGGTTCAGATACGCAGTATTTT.

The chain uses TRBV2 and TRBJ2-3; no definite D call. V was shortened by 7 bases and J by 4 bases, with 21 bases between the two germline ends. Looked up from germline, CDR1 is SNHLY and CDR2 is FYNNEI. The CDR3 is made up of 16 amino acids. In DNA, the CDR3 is TGTGCCAGCACTTATGACCCGACCCCGTCCCCAGATACGCAGTATTTT. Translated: CASTYDPTPSPDTQYF.

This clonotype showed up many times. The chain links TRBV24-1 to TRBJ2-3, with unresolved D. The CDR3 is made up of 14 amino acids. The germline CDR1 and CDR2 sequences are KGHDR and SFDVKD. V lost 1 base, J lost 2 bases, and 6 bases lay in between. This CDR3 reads CATSDFSHTDTQYF. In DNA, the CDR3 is TGTGCCACCAGTGATTTCTCGCACACAGATACGCAGTATTTT.

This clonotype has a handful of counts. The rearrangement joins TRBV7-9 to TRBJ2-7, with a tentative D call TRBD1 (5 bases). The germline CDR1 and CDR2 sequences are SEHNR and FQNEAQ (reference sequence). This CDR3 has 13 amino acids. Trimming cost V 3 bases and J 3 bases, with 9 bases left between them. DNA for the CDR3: TGTGCCAGCAGCTTTCAGGGAATCTACGAGCAGTACTTC. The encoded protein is CASSFQGIYEQYF.

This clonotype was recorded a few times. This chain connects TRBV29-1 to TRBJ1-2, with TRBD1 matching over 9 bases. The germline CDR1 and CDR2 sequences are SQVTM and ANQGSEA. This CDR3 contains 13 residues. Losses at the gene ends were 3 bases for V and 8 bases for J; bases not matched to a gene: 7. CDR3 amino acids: CSVEGQGTSGYTF. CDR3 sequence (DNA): TGCAGCGTTGAGGGACAGGGAACCTCGGGCTACACCTTC.

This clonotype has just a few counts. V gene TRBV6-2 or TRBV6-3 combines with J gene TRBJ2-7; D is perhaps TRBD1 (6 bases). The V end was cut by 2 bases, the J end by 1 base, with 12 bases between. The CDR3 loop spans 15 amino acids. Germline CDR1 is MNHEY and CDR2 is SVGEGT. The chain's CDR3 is CASSYDRPLSYEQYF. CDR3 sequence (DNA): TGTGCCAGCAGTTACGACAGGCCTCTATCCTACGAGCAGTACTTC.

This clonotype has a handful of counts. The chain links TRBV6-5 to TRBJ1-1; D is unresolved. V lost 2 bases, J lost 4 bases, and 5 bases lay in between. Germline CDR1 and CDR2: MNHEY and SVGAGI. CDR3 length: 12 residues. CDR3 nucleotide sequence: TGTGCCAGCAGTTACGGTACCACTGAAGCTTTCTTT. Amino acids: CASSYGTTEAFF.

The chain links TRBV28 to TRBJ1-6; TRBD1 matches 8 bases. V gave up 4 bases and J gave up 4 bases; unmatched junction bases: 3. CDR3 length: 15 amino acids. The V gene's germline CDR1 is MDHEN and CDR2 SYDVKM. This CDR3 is CASSSGQGYNSPLHF. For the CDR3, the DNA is TGTGCCAGCAGTTCTGGACAGGGATATAATTCACCCCTCCACTTT.